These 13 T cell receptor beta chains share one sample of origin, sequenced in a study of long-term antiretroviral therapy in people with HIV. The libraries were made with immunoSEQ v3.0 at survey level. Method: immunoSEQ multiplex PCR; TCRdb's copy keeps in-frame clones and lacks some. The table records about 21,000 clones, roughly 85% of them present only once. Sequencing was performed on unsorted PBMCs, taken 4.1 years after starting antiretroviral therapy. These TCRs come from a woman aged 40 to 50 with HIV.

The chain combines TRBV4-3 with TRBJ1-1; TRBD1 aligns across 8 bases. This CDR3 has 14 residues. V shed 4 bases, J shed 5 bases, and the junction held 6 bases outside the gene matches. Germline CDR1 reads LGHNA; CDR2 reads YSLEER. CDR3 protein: CASSLGQGFTEAFF. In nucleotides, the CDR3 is TGCGCCAGCAGCCTTGGACAGGGTTTTACTGAAGCTTTCTTT.

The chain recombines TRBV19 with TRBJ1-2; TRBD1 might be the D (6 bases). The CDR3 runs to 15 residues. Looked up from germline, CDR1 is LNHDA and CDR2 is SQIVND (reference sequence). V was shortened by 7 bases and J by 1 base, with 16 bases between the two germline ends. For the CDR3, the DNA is TGTGCCAGTATCCTAACAGGGACCATTAACTATGGCTACACCTTC. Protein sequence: CASILTGTINYGYTF.

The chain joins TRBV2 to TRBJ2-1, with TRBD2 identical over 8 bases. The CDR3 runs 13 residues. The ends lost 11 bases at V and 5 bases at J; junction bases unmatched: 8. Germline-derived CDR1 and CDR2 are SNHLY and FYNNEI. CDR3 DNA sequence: TGTGCCGTCGGGACTAGGCTGGACAATGAGCAGTTCTTC. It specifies CAVGTRLDNEQFF.

The DNA of the CDR3 is TGCGCCAGCAACCAGGGGCCCGGGGGCACTGAAGCTTTCTTT. Translation gives CASNQGPGGTEAFF. This chain joins TRBV10-1 and TRBJ1-1; D is perhaps TRBD1 (6 bases). Trimming pared 7 bases from V and 4 bases from J, leaving 16 bases between. Germline V gives CDR1 WNHNN, CDR2 SYGVQD (reference sequence). This CDR3 has 14 amino acids.

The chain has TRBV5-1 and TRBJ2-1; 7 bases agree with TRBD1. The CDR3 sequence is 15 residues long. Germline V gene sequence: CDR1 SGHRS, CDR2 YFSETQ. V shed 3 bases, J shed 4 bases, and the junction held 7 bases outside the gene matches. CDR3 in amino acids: CASSSEGAKYNEQFF. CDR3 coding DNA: TGCGCCAGCAGCTCCGAGGGGGCCAAGTACAATGAGCAGTTCTTC. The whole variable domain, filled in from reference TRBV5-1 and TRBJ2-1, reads KAGVTQTPRYLIKTRGQQVTLSCSPISGHRSVSWYQQTPGQGLQFLFEYFSETQRNKGNFPGRFSGRQFSNSRSEMNVSTLELGDSALYLCASSSEGAKYNEQFFGPGTRLTVL.

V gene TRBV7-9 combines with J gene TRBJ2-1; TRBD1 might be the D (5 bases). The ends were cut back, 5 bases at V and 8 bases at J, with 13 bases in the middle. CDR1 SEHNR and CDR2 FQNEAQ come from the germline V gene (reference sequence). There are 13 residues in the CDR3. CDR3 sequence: CASSQWGGDEQFF. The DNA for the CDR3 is TGTGCCAGCAGCCAGTGGGGCGGCGATGAGCAGTTCTTC.

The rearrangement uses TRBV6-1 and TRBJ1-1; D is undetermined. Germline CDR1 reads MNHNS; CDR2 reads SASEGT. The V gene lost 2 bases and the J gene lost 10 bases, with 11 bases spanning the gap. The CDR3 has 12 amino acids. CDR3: CASSEWVARAFF. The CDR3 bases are TGTGCCAGCAGTGAATGGGTCGCGAGAGCTTTCTTT.

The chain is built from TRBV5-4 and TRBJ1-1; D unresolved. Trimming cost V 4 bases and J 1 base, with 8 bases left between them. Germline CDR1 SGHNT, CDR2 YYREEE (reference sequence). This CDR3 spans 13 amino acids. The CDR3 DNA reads TGTGCCAGCAGCCTGGACCCGAACACTGAAGCTTTCTTT. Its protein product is CASSLDPNTEAFF. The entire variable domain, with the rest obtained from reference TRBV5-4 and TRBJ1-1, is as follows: ETGVTQSPTHLIKTRGQQVTLRCSSQSGHNTVSWYQQALGQGPQFIFQYYREEENGRGNFPPRFSGLQFPNYSSELNVNALELDDSALYLCASSLDPNTEAFFGQGTRLTVV.

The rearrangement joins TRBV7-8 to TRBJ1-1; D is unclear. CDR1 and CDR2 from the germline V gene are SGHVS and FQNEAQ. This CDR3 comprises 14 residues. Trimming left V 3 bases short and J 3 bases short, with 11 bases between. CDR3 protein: CASSLRGRDTEAFF. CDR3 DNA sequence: TGTGCCAGCAGCTTGAGAGGGCGGGACACTGAAGCTTTCTTT.

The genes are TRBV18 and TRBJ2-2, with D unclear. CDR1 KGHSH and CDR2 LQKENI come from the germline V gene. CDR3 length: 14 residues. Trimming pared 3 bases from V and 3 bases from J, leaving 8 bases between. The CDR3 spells CASSPWGDTGELFF. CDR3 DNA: TGTGCCAGCTCACCCTGGGGTGACACCGGGGAGCTGTTTTTT. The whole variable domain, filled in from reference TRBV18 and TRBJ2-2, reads NAGVMQNPRHLVRRRGQEARLRCSPMKGHSHVYWYRQLPEEGLKFMVYLQKENIIDESGMPKERFSAEFPKEGPSILRIQQVVRGDSAAYFCASSPWGDTGELFFGEGSRLTVL.

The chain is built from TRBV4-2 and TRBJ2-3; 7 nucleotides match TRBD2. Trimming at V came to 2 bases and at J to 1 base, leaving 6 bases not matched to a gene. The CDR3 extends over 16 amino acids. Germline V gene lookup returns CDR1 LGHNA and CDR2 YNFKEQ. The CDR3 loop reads CASSQPGGRGTDTQYF. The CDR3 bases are TGTGCCAGCAGCCAACCGGGCGGGAGAGGCACAGATACGCAGTATTTT.

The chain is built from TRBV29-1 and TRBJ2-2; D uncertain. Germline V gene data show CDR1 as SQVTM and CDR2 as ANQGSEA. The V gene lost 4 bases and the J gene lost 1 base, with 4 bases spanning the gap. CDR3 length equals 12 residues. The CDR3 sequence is CSVVGNTGELFF. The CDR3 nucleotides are TGCAGCGTTGTGGGGAACACCGGGGAGCTGTTTTTT.

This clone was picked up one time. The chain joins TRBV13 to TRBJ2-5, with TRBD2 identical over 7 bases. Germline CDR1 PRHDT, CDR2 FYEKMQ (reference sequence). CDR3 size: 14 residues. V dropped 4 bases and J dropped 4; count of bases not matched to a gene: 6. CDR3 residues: CASSSGLVSETQYF. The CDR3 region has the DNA TGTGCCAGCAGCTCCGGACTAGTATCAGAGACCCAGTACTTC. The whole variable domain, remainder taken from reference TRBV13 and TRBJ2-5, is AAGVIQSPRHLIKEKRETATLKCYPIPRHDTVYWYQQGPGQDPQFLISFYEKMQSDKGSIPDRFSAQQFSDYHSELNMSSLELGDSALYFCASSSGLVSETQYFGPGTRLLVL.